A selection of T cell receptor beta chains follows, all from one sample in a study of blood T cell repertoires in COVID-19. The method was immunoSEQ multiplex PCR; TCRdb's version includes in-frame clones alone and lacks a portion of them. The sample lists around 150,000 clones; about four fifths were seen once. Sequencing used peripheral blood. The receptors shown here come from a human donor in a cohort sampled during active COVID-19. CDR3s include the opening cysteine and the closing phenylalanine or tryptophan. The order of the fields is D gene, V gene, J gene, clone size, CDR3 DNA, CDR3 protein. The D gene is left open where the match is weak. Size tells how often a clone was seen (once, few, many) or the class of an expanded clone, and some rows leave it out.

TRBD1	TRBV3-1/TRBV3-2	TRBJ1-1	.	TGTGCCAGCAGCTCCCGACAGGGGGCGACTGAAGCTTTCTTT	CASSSRQGATEAFF
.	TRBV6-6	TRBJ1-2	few	TGTGCCAGCAGTTCCCTAAGGAGTAACTATGGCTACACCTTC	CASSSLRSNYGYTF
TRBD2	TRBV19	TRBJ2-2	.	TGTCCTTATCACTTGGAAAGCGGGGATACGAACACCGGGGAGCTGTTTTTT	CPYHLESGDTNTGELFF
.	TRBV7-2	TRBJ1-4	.	TGTGCCAGCAGCTTAGATCCCCCAGGGGATAATGAAAAACTGTTTTTT	CASSLDPPGDNEKLFF
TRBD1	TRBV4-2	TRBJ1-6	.	TGTGCCAGCAGCCGGAATGACAGGGGAAATTCACCCCTCCACTTT	CASSRNDRGNSPLHF
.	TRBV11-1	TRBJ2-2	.	TGTGCCAGCAGGCGAAGCGGAGCCGGGGAGCTGTTTTTT	CASRRSGAGELFF
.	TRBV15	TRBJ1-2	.	TGTGCCACCAGCTTAGACAGTGACTATGGCTACACCTTC	CATSLDSDYGYTF
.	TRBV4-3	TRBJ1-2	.	TGCGCCAGCAGCCAAGATACAGGAGCCAGGATCGGCTACACCTTC	CASSQDTGARIGYTF
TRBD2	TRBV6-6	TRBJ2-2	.	TGTGCCAGCAGTCCTCTGACTAGCGGGGGGCCCTACACCGGGGAGCTGTTTTTT	CASSPLTSGGPYTGELFF
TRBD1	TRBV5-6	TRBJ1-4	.	TGTGCCAGCAGCTCAGACAGGGGTAATGAAAAACTGTTTTTT	CASSSDRGNEKLFF
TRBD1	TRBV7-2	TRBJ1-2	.	TGTGCCAGCAGCTCGAGACAGGGGGCTTTCTATGGCTACACCTTC	CASSSRQGAFYGYTF
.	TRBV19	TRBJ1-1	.	TGTGCCAGTAGTATCCGGGGGATTGGCACTGAAGCTTTCTTT	CASSIRGIGTEAFF
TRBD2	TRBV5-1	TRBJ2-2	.	TGCGCCAGCAGCTTGTCCGCTAGCGGGGGTGCCGGGGAGCTGTTTTTT	CASSLSASGGAGELFF
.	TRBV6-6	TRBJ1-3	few	TGTGCCAGCAGCCCCCAAGGGGATCTTAACACCATATATTTT	CASSPQGDLNTIYF
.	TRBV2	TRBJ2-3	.	TGTGCCAGCAGTGGAGGGATTTCAGATACGCAGTATTTT	CASSGGISDTQYF
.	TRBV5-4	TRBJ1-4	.	TGTGCCAGCAGCGAGTTAGATGAAAAACTGTTTTTT	CASSELDEKLFF
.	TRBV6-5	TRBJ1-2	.	TGTGCCAGCAGTTATAGGAGGGTGGGCGGCTACACCTTC	CASSYRRVGGYTF
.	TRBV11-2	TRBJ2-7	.	TGTGCCAGCAGCCTAGAAACAGGGGCGGGGCACTACGAGCAGTACTTC	CASSLETGAGHYEQYF
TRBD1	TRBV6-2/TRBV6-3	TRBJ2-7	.	TGTGCCAGCAGTTACCCGGGACAGAGAGAGCAGTACTTC	CASSYPGQREQYF
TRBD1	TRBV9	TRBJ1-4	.	TGTGCCAGCAGCGTAGATGGACAGGGGGGTGAAAAACTGTTTTTT	CASSVDGQGGEKLFF
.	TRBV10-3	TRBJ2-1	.	TGTGCCATCAGTGAGTCGAACAGGGTAACCTACAATGAGCAGTTCTTC	CAISESNRVTYNEQFF
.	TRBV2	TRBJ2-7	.	TGTGCCAGCGGCCAGGTCTACGAGCAGTACTTC	CASGQVYEQYF
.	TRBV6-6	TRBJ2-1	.	TGTGCCAGCAGTTACTCGACACTTCCATCGGACAATGAGCAGTTCTTC	CASSYSTLPSDNEQFF
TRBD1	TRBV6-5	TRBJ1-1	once	TGTGCCAGCAGTTACTCGGGACAGAAAGCTTTCTTT	CASSYSGQKAFF
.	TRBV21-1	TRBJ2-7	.	TGTGCCCTACGAAGAGGGAAGCACGAGCAGTACTTC	CALRRGKHEQYF
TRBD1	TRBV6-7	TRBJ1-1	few	TGTGCCAGCAGTTGTCCGGGACAGTCAAACACTGAAGCTTTCTTT	CASSCPGQSNTEAFF
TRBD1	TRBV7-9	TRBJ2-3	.	TGTGCCAGCAGCTTTCGGACAGGGGGCGGAGCAGATACGCAGTATTTT	CASSFRTGGGADTQYF
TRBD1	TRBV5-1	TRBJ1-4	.	TGCGCCAGCAGCTTGGCCGCATCAGGGGGCGAAAAACTGTTTTTT	CASSLAASGGEKLFF
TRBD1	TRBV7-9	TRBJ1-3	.	TGTGCCAGCAGCCACCTACAGGGGGCGCCGGGGTTT	CASSHLQGAPGF
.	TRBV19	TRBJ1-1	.	TGTGCCAGTAGTCCCAGACAGAACATGAACACTGAAGCTTTCTTT	CASSPRQNMNTEAFF
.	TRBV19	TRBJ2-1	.	TGTGCCAGTAGTATCCGACACTTGTACAATGAGCAGTTCTTC	CASSIRHLYNEQFF
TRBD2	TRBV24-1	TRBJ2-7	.	TGTGCCACCAGTGACACTGGACTAGCGGGTGCCTACGAGCAGTACTTC	CATSDTGLAGAYEQYF
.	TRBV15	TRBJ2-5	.	TGTGCCACCGCTCCCGCCTCTGACAGAGAAGAGACCCAGTACTTC	CATAPASDREETQYF
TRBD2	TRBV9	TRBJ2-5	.	TGTGCCAGCAGCGTATGGGAGGGCCAGGAGACCCAGTACTTC	CASSVWEGQETQYF
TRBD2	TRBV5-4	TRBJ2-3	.	TGTGCCAGCAGTGCGGGGGGCACAGATACGCAGTATTTT	CASSAGGTDTQYF
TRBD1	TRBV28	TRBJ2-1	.	TGTGCCAGCAGTCGGACAGGTAGCTCCTACAATGAGCAGTTCTTC	CASSRTGSSYNEQFF
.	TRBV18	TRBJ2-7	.	TGTGCCAGCTCACCACGCAGGGAAAGGGGAGAGCAGTACTTC	CASSPRRERGEQYF
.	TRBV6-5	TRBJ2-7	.	TGTGCCAGCAGAAGTATGAGCTCCTACGAGCAGTACTTC	CASRSMSSYEQYF
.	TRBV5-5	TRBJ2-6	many	TGTGCCAGCAGCTTGGCCCCAGGGGCCAACGTCCTGACTTTC	CASSLAPGANVLTF
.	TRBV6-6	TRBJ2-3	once	TGTGCCAGCAGTTACGAGGGAAGAAGCACAGATACGCAGTATTTT	CASSYEGRSTDTQYF
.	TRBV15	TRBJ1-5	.	TGTGCCACCAGCAGAGATCTGGCAGGTGGGAATCAGCCCCAGCATTTT	CATSRDLAGGNQPQHF